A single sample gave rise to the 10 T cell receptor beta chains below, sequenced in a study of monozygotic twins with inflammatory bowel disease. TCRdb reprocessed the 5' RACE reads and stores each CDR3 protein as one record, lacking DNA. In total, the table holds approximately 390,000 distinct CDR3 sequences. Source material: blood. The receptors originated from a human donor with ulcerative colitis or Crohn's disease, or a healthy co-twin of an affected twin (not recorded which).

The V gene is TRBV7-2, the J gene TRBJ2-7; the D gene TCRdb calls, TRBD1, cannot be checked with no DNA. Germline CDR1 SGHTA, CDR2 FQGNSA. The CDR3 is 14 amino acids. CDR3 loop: CASSLVQGEYEQYF. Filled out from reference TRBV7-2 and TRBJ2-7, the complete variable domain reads GAGVSQSPSNKVTEKGKDVELRCDPISGHTALYWYRQSLGQGLEFLIYFQGNSAPDKSGLPSDRFSAERTGGSVSTLTIQRTQQEDSAVYLCASSLVQGEYEQYFGPGTRLTVT.

The CDR3 sequence is CASSTGSRQAGQPQHF. The V gene is TRBV19, the J gene TRBJ1-5; TCRdb lists TRBD1, though no DNA is available to test this call. The CDR3 is made up of 16 amino acids. In germline, CDR1 is LNHDA, CDR2 SQIVND (reference sequence).

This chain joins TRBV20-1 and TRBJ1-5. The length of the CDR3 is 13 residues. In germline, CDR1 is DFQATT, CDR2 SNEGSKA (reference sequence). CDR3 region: CSARGVQAEPQHF.

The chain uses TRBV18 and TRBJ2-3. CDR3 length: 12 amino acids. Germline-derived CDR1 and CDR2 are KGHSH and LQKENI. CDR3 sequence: CASQDSTDTQYF.

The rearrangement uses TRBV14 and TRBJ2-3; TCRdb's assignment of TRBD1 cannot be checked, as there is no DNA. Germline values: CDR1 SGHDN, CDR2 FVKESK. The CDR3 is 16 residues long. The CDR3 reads CASSQAGQGYTDTQYF. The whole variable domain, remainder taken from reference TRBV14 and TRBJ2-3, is EAGVTQFPSHSVIEKGQTVTLRCDPISGHDNLYWYRRVMGKEIKFLLHFVKESKQDESGMPNNRFLAERTGGTYSTLKVQPAELEDSGVYFCASSQAGQGYTDTQYFGPGTRLTVL.

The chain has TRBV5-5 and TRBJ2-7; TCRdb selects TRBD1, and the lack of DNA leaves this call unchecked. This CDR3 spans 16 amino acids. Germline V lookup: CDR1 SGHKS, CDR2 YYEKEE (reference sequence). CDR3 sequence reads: CASSSKDGTGRDEQYF.

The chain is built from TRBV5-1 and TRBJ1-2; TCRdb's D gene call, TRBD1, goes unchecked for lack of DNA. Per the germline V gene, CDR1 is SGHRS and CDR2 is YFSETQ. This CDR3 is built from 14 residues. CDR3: CASSHRDRGGGYTF.

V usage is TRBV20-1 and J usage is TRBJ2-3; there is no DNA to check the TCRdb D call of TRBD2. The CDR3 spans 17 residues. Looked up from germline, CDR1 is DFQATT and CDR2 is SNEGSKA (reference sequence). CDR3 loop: CSARRVAGGPRTDTQYF.

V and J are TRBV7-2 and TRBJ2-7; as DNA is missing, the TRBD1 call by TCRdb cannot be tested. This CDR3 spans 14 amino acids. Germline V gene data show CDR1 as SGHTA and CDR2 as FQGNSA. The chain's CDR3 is CASSLRDRVDEQYF. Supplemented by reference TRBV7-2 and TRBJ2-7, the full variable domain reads GAGVSQSPSNKVTEKGKDVELRCDPISGHTALYWYRQSLGQGLEFLIYFQGNSAPDKSGLPSDRFSAERTGGSVSTLTIQRTQQEDSAVYLCASSLRDRVDEQYFGPGTRLTVT.

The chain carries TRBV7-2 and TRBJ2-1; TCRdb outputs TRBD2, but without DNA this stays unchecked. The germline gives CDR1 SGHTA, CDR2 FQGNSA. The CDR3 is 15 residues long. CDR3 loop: CASSLSTGLADEQFF.